These T cell receptor beta chains were read from a single sample in a study of early T cells in non-severe SARS-CoV-2 infection. TCRdb passed the 5' RACE reads through MiXCR, listing each CDR3 protein once. The sample has fewer than 80,000 distinct CDR3 sequences; 10% to 15% are singletons. Specimen: whole blood. These receptor sequences come from an adult who was a healthcare worker with PCR-confirmed SARS-CoV-2 infection or an uninfected control (not recorded which). Both conserved end residues are part of each CDR3. D genes are given only for firm matches.

cdr3_aa: CASSQTREGEQYF
v_call: TRBV3-1
d_call: TRBD2
j_call: TRBJ2-7

cdr3_aa: CSARDRGALPSYNEQFF
v_call: TRBV20-1
d_call: .
j_call: TRBJ2-1

cdr3_aa: CASSVPTGQGPSPLHF
v_call: TRBV2
d_call: TRBD1
j_call: TRBJ1-6

cdr3_aa: CASSLTSGRSNEQFF
v_call: TRBV27
d_call: TRBD2
j_call: TRBJ2-1

cdr3_aa: CASSKFVVVTGVGNEQFF
v_call: TRBV5-5
d_call: .
j_call: TRBJ2-1

cdr3_aa: CASSSGSYEQYF
v_call: TRBV19
d_call: .
j_call: TRBJ2-7

cdr3_aa: CSARAPLTAQTTQYF
v_call: TRBV20-1
d_call: .
j_call: TRBJ2-3

cdr3_aa: CASSAQETQYF
v_call: TRBV12-3/TRBV12-4
d_call: .
j_call: TRBJ2-5

cdr3_aa: CASSLAAQLYEQYF
v_call: TRBV7-9
d_call: .
j_call: TRBJ2-7

cdr3_aa: CASSLWQGYEKLFF
v_call: TRBV5-6
d_call: .
j_call: TRBJ1-4

cdr3_aa: CASSLSGRSSYEQYF
v_call: TRBV23-1
d_call: TRBD2
j_call: TRBJ2-7

cdr3_aa: CASSSQGQGAQTQYF
v_call: TRBV11-2
d_call: TRBD1
j_call: TRBJ2-5

cdr3_aa: CASSRGGAGGVYEQFF
v_call: TRBV7-2
d_call: TRBD2
j_call: TRBJ2-1

cdr3_aa: CATSRRTGDEQYF
v_call: TRBV15
d_call: TRBD1
j_call: TRBJ2-7

cdr3_aa: CSVERTGGDTQYF
v_call: TRBV29-1
d_call: TRBD2
j_call: TRBJ2-3

cdr3_aa: CATTSRDPERDTQYF
v_call: TRBV10-3
d_call: .
j_call: TRBJ2-5

cdr3_aa: CASSLEGRDTQYF
v_call: TRBV11-2
d_call: .
j_call: TRBJ2-3

cdr3_aa: CASSLGTANEQFF
v_call: TRBV7-9
d_call: TRBD1
j_call: TRBJ2-1

cdr3_aa: CASSSPYLGQGKGGYTF
v_call: TRBV28
d_call: .
j_call: TRBJ1-2

cdr3_aa: CASSPSYGYTF
v_call: TRBV12-3/TRBV12-4
d_call: .
j_call: TRBJ1-2

cdr3_aa: CASSVREGTGELFF
v_call: TRBV7-8
d_call: TRBD2
j_call: TRBJ2-2

cdr3_aa: CASGGNQPQHF
v_call: TRBV12-3/TRBV12-4
d_call: .
j_call: TRBJ1-5

cdr3_aa: CASRTQGSPLHF
v_call: TRBV28
d_call: .
j_call: TRBJ1-6

cdr3_aa: CASSLKEGLGQFF
v_call: TRBV7-9
d_call: .
j_call: TRBJ2-1

cdr3_aa: CASSLGPGEGPTEQYF
v_call: TRBV7-9
d_call: TRBD2
j_call: TRBJ2-7

cdr3_aa: CASSPPAGGNSPLHF
v_call: TRBV18
d_call: .
j_call: TRBJ1-6

cdr3_aa: CASRWGGRTDTQYF
v_call: TRBV28
d_call: TRBD2
j_call: TRBJ2-3

cdr3_aa: CASSAAGGEMAQYF
v_call: TRBV18
d_call: TRBD2
j_call: TRBJ2-3

cdr3_aa: CASSSLTGGRNNSPLHF
v_call: TRBV7-9
d_call: TRBD1
j_call: TRBJ1-6

cdr3_aa: CASSLAPGAGYEQYF
v_call: TRBV5-1
d_call: .
j_call: TRBJ2-7

cdr3_aa: CASSSYRGSVSNQPQHF
v_call: TRBV18
d_call: TRBD1
j_call: TRBJ1-5

cdr3_aa: CASSPKNRGRNYNEQFF
v_call: TRBV18
d_call: TRBD1
j_call: TRBJ2-1

cdr3_aa: CASSLNLAAGGGSYNEQFF
v_call: TRBV28
d_call: TRBD2
j_call: TRBJ2-1

cdr3_aa: CASRDPRGNEKLFF
v_call: TRBV6-5
d_call: .
j_call: TRBJ1-4

cdr3_aa: CASTLTSTFRDEQFF
v_call: TRBV19
d_call: .
j_call: TRBJ2-1